Each of the 9 T cell receptor beta chains below was sequenced from the same sample in a study of T-cell memory formation after mild COVID-19. TCRdb analysed the 5' RACE reads with MiXCR anew, one entry per CDR3 protein. The table includes some 260,000 distinct CDR3 sequences, roughly 17% detected once. The sample consisted of PBMCs or a T cell subset sorted from them (not recorded which). The receptors come from a man younger than 30 who had mild COVID-19 (a few samples of this study predate the infection). Cell type and time point are not known.

This clonotype turned up a few times. In DNA form, the CDR3 reads TGTGCCACACGAAGGGGTTACGAGCAGTACTTC. Its translation: CATRRGYEQYF. V gene TRBV12-3 or TRBV12-4 combines with J gene TRBJ2-7, with a tentative D call TRBD1 (5 bases). V lost 10 bases and J 4 bases, leaving 11 bases between the germline ends. This CDR3 has 11 residues.

This clonotype occurred many times. The chain carries TRBV6-5 and TRBJ2-7, with TRBD1 identical over 9 bases. V shed 6 bases, J shed 2 bases, and the junction held 5 bases outside the gene matches. The CDR3 length is 14 residues. The germline CDR1 and CDR2 sequences are MNHEY and SVGAGI. CDR3 in amino acids: CASRGQGLTYEQYF. CDR3 DNA sequence: TGTGCCAGCAGGGGACAGGGACTGACCTACGAGCAGTACTTC.

This rearrangement joins TRBV5-6 to TRBJ2-7, with TRBD2 identical over 8 bases. With 2 bases clipped from V and 3 bases from J, the junction kept 7 bases outside the gene matches. The CDR3 is made up of 15 amino acids. Per germline, CDR1 SGHDT and CDR2 YYEEEE. CDR3 sequence reads: CASSLRTSWGYEQYF. The DNA of the CDR3 is TGTGCCAGCAGCTTAAGGACTAGCTGGGGCTACGAGCAGTACTTC.

In its sample, this clonotype was seen a few times. The chain uses TRBV27 and TRBJ1-1; 7 bases map to TRBD1. The CDR3 covers 14 residues. Germline-derived CDR1 and CDR2 are MNHEY and SMNVEV (reference sequence). The V segment lost 6 bases and the J segment 1 base; nucleotides outside the gene matches: 5. CDR3 sequence reads: CASRLQGENTEAFF. The DNA of the CDR3 is TGTGCCAGCAGGCTTCAGGGGGAGAACACTGAAGCTTTCTTT.

This chain joins TRBV7-6 and TRBJ2-1, with 10 nucleotides matching TRBD2. Germline CDR1 reads SGHVS; CDR2 reads FNYEAQ. After removal of 1 base from V and 0 bases from J, the junction contained 9 bases not matched to a gene. The CDR3 runs 19 residues. CDR3 sequence: CASSLVLAGPLRSYNEQFF. The DNA for the CDR3 is TGTGCCAGCAGCTTAGTACTAGCGGGGCCCCTCCGCTCCTACAATGAGCAGTTCTTC. Variable domain in full (rest from reference TRBV7-6 and TRBJ2-1): GAGVSQSPRYKVTKRGQDVALRCDPISGHVSLYWYRQALGQGPEFLTYFNYEAQQDKSGLPNDRFSAERPEGSISTLTIQRTEQRDSAMYRCASSLVLAGPLRSYNEQFFGPGTRLTVL.

In its sample, this clonotype was seen many times. The genes are TRBV5-5 and TRBJ2-4; tentative D call: TRBD1 (5 bases). The CDR3 has 16 residues. CDR1 is SGHKS and CDR2 is YYEKEE in the germline V gene (reference sequence). V lost 4 bases, J lost 0 bases, and 14 bases lay in between. CDR3 in DNA: TGTGCCAGCAGCCCCAGGGTCTTACTAGCCAAAAACATTCAGTACTTC. Amino acids: CASSPRVLLAKNIQYF. The full variable domain, in which reference TRBV5-5 and TRBJ2-4 provide the parts outside the CDR3, is DAGVTQSPTHLIKTRGQQVTLRCSPISGHKSVSWYQQVLGQGPQFIFQYYEKEERGRGNFPDRFSARQFPNYSSELNVNALLLGDSALYLCASSPRVLLAKNIQYFGAGTRLSVL.

This clonotype has only a few counts. The genes are TRBV15 and TRBJ1-2; 7 bases are a match to TRBD1. The CDR3 covers 14 residues. V lost 0 bases, J lost 4 bases, and 2 bases stayed unmatched. Germline lookup yields CDR1 LNHNV and CDR2 YYDKDF (reference sequence). The chain's CDR3 is CATSREQGTYGYTF. CDR3 bases: TGTGCCACCAGCAGAGAACAGGGGACCTATGGCTACACCTTC. Drawing the rest from reference TRBV15 and TRBJ1-2, the complete variable domain is DAMVIQNPRYQVTQFGKPVTLSCSQTLNHNVMYWYQQKSSQAPKLLFHYYDKDFNNEADTPDNFQSRRPNTSFCFLDIRSPGLGDTAMYLCATSREQGTYGYTFGSGTRLTVV.

This clonotype was counted a few times. The V gene is TRBV18, the J gene TRBJ1-1; 10 bases align to TRBD1. Germline CDR1 reads KGHSH; CDR2 reads LQKENI. The CDR3 is made up of 17 amino acids. Trimming removed 2 bases from V and 1 base from J; junction bases left unmatched: 7. For the CDR3, the DNA is TGTGCCAGCTCACCAAATGACAGGGGGCTGGGGAACACTGAAGCTTTCTTT. Protein product: CASSPNDRGLGNTEAFF.

The table lists this clonotype with many counts. The J gene is TRBJ1-1, the V gene TRBV5-1, with 9 bases aligning to TRBD1. V was clipped by 0 bases and J by 10 bases; unmatched bases: 4. The CDR3 length is 13 residues. The V gene's germline CDR1 is SGHRS and CDR2 YFSETQ. CDR3 nucleotides: TGCGCCAGCAGCTTGGGCGACAGGGGGGGAGCTTTCTTT. Translated: CASSLGDRGGAFF.